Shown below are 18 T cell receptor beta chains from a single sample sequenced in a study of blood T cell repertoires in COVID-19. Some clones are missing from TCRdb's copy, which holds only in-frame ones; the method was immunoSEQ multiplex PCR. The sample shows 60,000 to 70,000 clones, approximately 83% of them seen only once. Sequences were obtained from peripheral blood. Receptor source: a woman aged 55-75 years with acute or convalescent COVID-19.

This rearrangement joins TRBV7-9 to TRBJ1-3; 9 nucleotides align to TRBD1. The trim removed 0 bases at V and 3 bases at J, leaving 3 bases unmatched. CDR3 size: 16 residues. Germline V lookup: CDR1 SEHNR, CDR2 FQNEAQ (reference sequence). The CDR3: CASSLAWTGDGNTIYF. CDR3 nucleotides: TGTGCCAGCAGCTTAGCCTGGACAGGGGATGGAAACACCATATATTTT. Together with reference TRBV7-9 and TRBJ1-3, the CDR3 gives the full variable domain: DTGVSQNPRHKITKRGQNVTFRCDPISEHNRLYWYRQTLGQGPEFLTYFQNEAQLEKSRLLSDRFSAERPKGSFSTLEIQRTEQGDSAMYLCASSLAWTGDGNTIYFGEGSWLTVV.

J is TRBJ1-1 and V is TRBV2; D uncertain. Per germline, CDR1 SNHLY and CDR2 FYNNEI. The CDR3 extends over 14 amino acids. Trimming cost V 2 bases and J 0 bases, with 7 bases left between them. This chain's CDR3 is CASSELRMNTEAFF. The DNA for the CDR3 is TGTGCCAGCAGTGAATTGAGGATGAACACTGAAGCTTTCTTT.

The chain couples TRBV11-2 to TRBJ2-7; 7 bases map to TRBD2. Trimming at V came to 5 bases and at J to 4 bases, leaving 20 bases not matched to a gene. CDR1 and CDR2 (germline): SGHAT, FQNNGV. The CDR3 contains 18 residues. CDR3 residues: CASSPISRAREATYEQYF. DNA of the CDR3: TGTGCCAGCAGCCCAATTTCGAGGGCCCGGGAGGCAACGTACGAGCAGTACTTC.

CDR3 sequence reads: CASSVTSGRDGYNEQFF. CDR3 in DNA: TGTGCCAGCAGCGTGACTAGCGGGAGGGACGGTTACAATGAGCAGTTCTTC. The genes are TRBV9 and TRBJ2-1; 14 bases agree with TRBD2. Germline CDR1 and CDR2: SGDLS and YYNGEE. The CDR3 covers 17 residues. Trimming at V came to 2 bases and at J to 4 bases, leaving 5 bases not matched to a gene.

The CDR3 DNA is TGTGCCAGCAGTTTATCAGCCGGCGGCTCCTACGAGCAGTACTTC. Translating gives CASSLSAGGSYEQYF. V usage is TRBV28 and J usage is TRBJ2-7; no firm D call. Trimming left V 1 base short and J 0 bases short, with 10 bases between. Germline CDR1 reads MDHEN; CDR2 reads SYDVKM. The CDR3 totals 15 residues.

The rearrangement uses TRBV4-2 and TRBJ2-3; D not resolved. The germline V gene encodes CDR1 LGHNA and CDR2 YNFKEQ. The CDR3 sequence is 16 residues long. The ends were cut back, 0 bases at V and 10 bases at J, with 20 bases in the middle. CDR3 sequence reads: CASSQDSSKRYVAQYF. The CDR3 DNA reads TGTGCCAGCAGCCAAGATAGTTCAAAGCGCTACGTGGCGCAGTATTTT.

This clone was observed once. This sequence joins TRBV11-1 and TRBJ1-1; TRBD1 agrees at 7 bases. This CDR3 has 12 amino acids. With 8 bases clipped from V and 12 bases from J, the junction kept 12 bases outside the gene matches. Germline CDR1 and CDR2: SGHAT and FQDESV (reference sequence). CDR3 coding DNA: TGTGCCAGCGGGATCGAGGGACAGCGACCTTTCTTT. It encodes CASGIEGQRPFF.

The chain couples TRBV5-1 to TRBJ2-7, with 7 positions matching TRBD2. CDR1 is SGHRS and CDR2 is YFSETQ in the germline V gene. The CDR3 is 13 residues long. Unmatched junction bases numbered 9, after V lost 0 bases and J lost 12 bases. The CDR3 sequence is CASSLAVAGVRYF. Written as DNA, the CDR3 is TGCGCCAGCAGCTTGGCCGTGGCGGGAGTGCGGTACTTC.

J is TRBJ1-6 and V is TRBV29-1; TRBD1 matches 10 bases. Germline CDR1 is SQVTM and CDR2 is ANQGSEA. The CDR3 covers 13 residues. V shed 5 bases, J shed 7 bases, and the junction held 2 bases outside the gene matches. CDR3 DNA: TGCAGCGTTCGGGACAGGGGAAATTCACCCCTCCACTTT. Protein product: CSVRDRGNSPLHF.

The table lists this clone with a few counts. CDR3 nucleotide sequence: TGTGCCAGCAGCTTTGCAGGGGATGGCTACACCTTC. This sequence encodes CASSFAGDGYTF. This chain links TRBV7-9 with TRBJ1-2; possible D gene TRBD1, 6 bases. Trimming took 3 bases from V and 6 from J, leaving 8 bases between them. The length of the CDR3 is 12 residues. Germline CDR1 SEHNR, CDR2 FQNEAQ (reference sequence). The full variable domain, rest sourced from reference TRBV7-9 and TRBJ1-2, is DTGVSQNPRHKITKRGQNVTFRCDPISEHNRLYWYRQTLGQGPEFLTYFQNEAQLEKSRLLSDRFSAERPKGSFSTLEIQRTEQGDSAMYLCASSFAGDGYTFGSGTRLTVV.

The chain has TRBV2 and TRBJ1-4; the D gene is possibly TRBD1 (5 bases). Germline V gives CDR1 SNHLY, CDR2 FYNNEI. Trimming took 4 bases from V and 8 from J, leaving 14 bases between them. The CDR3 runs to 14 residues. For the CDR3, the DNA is TGTGCCAGCAGTGCCCAGGGAATGGGGGAAAAACTGTTTTTT. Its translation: CASSAQGMGEKLFF.

As DNA, the CDR3 is TGTGCCAGCAGTCCCCTGCTAGGGACTAGCACAGATACGCAGTATTTT. It translates to CASSPLLGTSTDTQYF. The J gene is TRBJ2-3, the V gene TRBV25-1, with a tentative D call TRBD2 (6 bases). This CDR3 spans 16 amino acids. Per germline, CDR1 MGHDK and CDR2 SYGVNS. The ends were cut back, 5 bases at V and 0 bases at J, with 15 bases in the middle.

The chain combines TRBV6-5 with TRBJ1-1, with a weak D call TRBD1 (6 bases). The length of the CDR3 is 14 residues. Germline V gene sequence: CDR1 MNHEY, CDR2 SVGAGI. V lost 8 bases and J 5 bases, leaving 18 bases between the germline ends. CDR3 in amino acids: CASLVGGRVTEAFF. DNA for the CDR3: TGTGCCAGCCTGGTGGGGGGGCGAGTTACTGAAGCTTTCTTT.

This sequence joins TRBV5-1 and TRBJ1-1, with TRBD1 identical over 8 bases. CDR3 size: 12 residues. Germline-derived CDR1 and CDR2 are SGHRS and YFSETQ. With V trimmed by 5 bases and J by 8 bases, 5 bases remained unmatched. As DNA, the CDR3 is TGCGCCAGCAGAGGTGGACAGGGCGAAGCTTTCTTT. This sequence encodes CASRGGQGEAFF.

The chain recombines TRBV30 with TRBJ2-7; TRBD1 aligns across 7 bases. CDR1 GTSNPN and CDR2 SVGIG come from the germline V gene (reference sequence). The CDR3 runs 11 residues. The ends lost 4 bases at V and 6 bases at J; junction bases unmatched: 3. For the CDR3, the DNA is TGTGCCTGGACGAACAGGGGCGAGCAGTACTTC. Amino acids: CAWTNRGEQYF.

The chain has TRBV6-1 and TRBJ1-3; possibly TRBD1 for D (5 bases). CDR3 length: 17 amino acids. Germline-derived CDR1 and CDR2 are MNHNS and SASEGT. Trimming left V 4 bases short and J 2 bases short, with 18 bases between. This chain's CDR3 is CASSAIPGVKPGNTIYF. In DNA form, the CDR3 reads TGTGCCAGCAGTGCGATACCGGGGGTCAAGCCTGGAAACACCATATATTTT.

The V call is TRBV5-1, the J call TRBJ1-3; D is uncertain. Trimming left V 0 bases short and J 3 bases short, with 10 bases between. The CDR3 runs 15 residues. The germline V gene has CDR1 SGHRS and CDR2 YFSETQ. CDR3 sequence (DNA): TGCGCCAGCAGCTTGGGCGGCGCACTTGGAAACACCATATATTTT. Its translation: CASSLGGALGNTIYF.

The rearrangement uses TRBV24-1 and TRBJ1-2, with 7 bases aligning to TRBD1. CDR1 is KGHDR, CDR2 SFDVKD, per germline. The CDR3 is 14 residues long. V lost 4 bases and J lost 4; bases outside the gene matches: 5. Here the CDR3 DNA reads TGTGCCACCAGTGAGCCGGACAGGAGCTATGGCTACACCTTC. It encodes CATSEPDRSYGYTF.